This TCR beta chain was identified in a study of lymphopenia after photon versus proton radiotherapy. The data were produced by immunoSEQ multiplex PCR, yet TCRdb's version contains in-frame clones alone and is incomplete. The data hold about 17,000 clones, with roughly 90% observed a single time. Study-level findings and limits: Oligoclonal CD8+ Temra expansion after nadir drove photon patients' diversity drop. Only patients who died were analyzed for survival; proton advantage is unproven. Under photons, naive T cells and diversity fell while effector/memory populations rose.

Concerning this clone itself: Its target is unknown.

The receptor's source is a woman in her thirties or forties with cholangiocarcinoma. The specimen was peripheral blood, collected from a patient treated with photon-based radiotherapy.

CDR3 in amino acids: CASSLTRQGTDTQYF. The CDR3 nucleotides read TGTGCCAGCAGCTTGACCAGACAGGGCACAGATACGCAGTATTTT. V usage is TRBV5-4 and J usage is TRBJ2-3, with D maybe TRBD1 (6 bases). The CDR3 extends over 15 amino acids. CDR1 and CDR2 from the germline V gene are SGHNT and YYREEE (reference sequence). V dropped 1 base and J dropped 1 base, with 10 bases sitting between them.